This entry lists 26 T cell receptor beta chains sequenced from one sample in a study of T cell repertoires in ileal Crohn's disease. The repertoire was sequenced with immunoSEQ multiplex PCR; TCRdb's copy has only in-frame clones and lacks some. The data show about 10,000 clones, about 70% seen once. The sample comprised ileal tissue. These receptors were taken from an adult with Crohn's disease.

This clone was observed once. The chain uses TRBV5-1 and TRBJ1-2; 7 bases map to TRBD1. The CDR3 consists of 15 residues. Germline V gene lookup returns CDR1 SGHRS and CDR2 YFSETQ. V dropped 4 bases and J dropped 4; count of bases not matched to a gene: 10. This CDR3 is CASSPEQGSVYGYTF. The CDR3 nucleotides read TGCGCCAGCAGCCCCGAACAGGGGTCGGTCTATGGCTACACCTTC. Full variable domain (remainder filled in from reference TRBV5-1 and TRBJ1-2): KAGVTQTPRYLIKTRGQQVTLSCSPISGHRSVSWYQQTPGQGLQFLFEYFSETQRNKGNFPGRFSGRQFSNSRSEMNVSTLELGDSALYLCASSPEQGSVYGYTFGSGTRLTVV.

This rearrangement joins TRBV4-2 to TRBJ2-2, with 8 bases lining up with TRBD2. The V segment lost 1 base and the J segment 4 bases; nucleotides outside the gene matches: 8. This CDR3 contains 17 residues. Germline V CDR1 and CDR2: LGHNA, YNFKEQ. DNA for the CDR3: TGTGCCAGCAGCCAAGGACGGACTAGCTTGGGCACCGGGGAGCTGTTTTTT. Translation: CASSQGRTSLGTGELFF.

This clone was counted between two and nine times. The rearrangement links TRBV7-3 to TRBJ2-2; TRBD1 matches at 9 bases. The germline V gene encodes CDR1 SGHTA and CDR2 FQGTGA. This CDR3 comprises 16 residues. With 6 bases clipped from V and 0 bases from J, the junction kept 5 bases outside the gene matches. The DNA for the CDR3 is TGTGCCAGCAGTCGTAGGACAGGGGCGAACACCGGGGAGCTGTTTTTT. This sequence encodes CASSRRTGANTGELFF.

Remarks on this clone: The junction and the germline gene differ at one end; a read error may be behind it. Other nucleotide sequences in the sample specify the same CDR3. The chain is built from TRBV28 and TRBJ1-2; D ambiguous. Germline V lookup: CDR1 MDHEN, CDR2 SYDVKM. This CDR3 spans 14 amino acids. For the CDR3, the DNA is TGCGCCAGCAGTTTAAGGAGTATCCGGAATGGCTACACCTTC. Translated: CASSLRSIRNGYTF.

As DNA, the CDR3 is TGTGCCAGCAGCTTAGAAGCGGGGGGGAACAATGAGCAGTTCTTC. Translated: CASSLEAGGNNEQFF. The rearrangement links TRBV7-9 to TRBJ2-1, with 10 bases aligning to TRBD2. This CDR3 contains 15 residues. Trimming took 1 base from V and 5 from J; bases not matched to a gene: 2. Germline V gives CDR1 SEHNR, CDR2 FQNEAQ (reference sequence).

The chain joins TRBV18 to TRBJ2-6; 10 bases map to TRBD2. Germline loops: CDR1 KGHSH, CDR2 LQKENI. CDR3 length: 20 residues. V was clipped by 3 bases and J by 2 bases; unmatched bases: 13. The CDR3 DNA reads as TGTGCCAGCTCACCGGTGGAAAGAGCGGGGGGGGGTACTGGGGCCAACGTCCTGACTTTC. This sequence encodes CASSPVERAGGGTGANVLTF.

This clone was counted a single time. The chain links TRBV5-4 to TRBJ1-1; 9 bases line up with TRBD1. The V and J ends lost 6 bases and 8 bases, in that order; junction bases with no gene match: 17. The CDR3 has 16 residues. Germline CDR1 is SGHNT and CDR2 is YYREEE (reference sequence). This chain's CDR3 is CASTPRAGTGNAEAFF. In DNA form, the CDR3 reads TGTGCCAGCACCCCCCGGGCTGGGACAGGGAATGCGGAAGCTTTCTTT.

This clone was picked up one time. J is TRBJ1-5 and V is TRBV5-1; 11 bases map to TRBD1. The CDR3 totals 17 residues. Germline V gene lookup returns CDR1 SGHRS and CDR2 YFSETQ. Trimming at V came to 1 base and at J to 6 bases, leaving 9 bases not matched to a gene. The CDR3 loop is CASSLNPRDRGSQPQHF. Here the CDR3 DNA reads TGCGCCAGCAGCTTGAACCCCCGGGACAGGGGGAGTCAGCCCCAGCATTTT. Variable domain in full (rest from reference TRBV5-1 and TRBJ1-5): KAGVTQTPRYLIKTRGQQVTLSCSPISGHRSVSWYQQTPGQGLQFLFEYFSETQRNKGNFPGRFSGRQFSNSRSEMNVSTLELGDSALYLCASSLNPRDRGSQPQHFGDGTRLSIL.

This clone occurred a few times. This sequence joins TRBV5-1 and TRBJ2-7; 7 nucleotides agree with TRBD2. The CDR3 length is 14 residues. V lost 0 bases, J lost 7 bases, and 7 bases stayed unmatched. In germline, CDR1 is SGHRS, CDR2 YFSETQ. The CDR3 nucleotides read TGCGCCAGCAGCTTGGCCAGCGGGGCGGGGGAGCAGTACTTC. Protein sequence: CASSLASGAGEQYF.

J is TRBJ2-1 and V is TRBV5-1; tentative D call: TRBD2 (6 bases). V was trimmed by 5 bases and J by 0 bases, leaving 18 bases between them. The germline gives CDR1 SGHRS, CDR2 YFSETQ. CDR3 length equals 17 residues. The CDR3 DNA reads TGCGCCAGCAGTGCTGGACTATCCCGGAGCTCCTACAATGAGCAGTTCTTC. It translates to CASSAGLSRSSYNEQFF. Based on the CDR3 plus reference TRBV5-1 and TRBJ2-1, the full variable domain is KAGVTQTPRYLIKTRGQQVTLSCSPISGHRSVSWYQQTPGQGLQFLFEYFSETQRNKGNFPGRFSGRQFSNSRSEMNVSTLELGDSALYLCASSAGLSRSSYNEQFFGPGTRLTVL.

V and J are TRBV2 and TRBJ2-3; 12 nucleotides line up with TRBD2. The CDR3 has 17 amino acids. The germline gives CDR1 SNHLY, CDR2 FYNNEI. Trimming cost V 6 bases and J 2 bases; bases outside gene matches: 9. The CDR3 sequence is CASRPASGGGYTDTQYF. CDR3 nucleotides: TGTGCCAGCAGACCCGCTAGCGGGGGGGGGTACACAGATACGCAGTATTTT.

DNA for the CDR3: TGTGCCATCTCAGAGGTAGGCTCGGACACAGATACGCAGTATTTT. Protein: CAISEVGSDTDTQYF. V gene TRBV10-3 combines with J gene TRBJ2-3; the D is unclear. The V gene's germline CDR1 is ENHRY and CDR2 SYGVKD. With 8 bases removed from V and 2 bases from J, the gap between germline ends came to 17 bases. CDR3 length equals 15 residues.

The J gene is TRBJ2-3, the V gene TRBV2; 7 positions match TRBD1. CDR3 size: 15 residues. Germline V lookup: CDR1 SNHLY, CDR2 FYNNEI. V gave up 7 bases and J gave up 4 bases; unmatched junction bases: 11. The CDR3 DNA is TGTGCCAGCAACCGAGAGGGGGCATCGGCAGATACGCAGTATTTT. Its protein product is CASNREGASADTQYF.

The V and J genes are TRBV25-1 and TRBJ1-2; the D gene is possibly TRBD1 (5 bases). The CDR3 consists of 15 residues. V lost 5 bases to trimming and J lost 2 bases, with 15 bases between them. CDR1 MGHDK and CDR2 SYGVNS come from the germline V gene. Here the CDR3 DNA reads TGTGCCAGCAGTTACAGACAGTCCCTAAACTATGGCTACACCTTC. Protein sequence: CASSYRQSLNYGYTF.

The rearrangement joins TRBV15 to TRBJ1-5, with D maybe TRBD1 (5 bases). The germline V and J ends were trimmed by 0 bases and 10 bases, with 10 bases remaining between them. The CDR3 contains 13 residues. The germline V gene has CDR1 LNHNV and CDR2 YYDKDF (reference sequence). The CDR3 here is CATSRDLGEPQHF. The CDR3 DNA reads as TGTGCCACCAGCAGAGATTTAGGGGAACCCCAGCATTTT.

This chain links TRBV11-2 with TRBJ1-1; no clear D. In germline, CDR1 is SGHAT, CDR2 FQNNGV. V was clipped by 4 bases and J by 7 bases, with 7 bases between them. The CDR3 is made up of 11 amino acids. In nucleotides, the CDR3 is TGTGCCAGCAGCTCAAAGCTTGAAGCTTTCTTT. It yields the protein CASSSKLEAFF.

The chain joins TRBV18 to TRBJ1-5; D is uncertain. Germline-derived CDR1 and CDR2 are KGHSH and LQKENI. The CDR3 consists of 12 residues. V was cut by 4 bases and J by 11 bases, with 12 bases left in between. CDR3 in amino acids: CASSQVSGTQHF. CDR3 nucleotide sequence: TGTGCCAGCTCACAAGTGTCGGGGACCCAGCATTTT.

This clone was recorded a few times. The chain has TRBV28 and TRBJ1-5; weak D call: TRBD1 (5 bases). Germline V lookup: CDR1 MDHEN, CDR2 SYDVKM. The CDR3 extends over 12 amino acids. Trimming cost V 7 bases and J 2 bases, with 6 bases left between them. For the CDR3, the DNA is TGTGCCAGCAAAGGGGGCAATCAGCCCCAGCATTTT. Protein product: CASKGGNQPQHF.

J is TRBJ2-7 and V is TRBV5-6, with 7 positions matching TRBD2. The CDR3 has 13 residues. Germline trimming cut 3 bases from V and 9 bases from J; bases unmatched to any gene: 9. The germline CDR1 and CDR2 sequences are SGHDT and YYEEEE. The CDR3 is CASSWEGGRVQYF. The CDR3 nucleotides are TGTGCCAGCAGCTGGGAGGGAGGGAGAGTGCAGTACTTC. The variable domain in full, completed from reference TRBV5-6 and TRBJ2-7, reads DAGVTQSPTHLIKTRGQQVTLRCSPKSGHDTVSWYQQALGQGPQFIFQYYEEEERQRGNFPDRFSGHQFPNYSSELNVNALLLGDSALYLCASSWEGGRVQYFGPGTRLTVT.

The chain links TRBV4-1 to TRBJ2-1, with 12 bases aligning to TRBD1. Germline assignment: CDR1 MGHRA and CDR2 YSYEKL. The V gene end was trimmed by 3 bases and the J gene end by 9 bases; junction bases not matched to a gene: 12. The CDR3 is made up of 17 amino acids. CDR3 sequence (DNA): TGCGCCAGCAGCCAGAGGGTCCGGGACAGGGGGCGCGTTGAGCAGTTCTTC. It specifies CASSQRVRDRGRVEQFF.

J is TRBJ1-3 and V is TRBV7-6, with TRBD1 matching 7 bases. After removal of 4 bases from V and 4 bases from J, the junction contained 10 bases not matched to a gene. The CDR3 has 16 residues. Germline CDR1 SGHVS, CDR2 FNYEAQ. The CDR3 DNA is TGTGCCAGCAGCTCGGCGACAGGGTGGGTCGGAAACACCATATATTTT. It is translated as CASSSATGWVGNTIYF. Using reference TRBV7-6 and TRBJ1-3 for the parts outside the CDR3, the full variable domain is GAGVSQSPRYKVTKRGQDVALRCDPISGHVSLYWYRQALGQGPEFLTYFNYEAQQDKSGLPNDRFSAERPEGSISTLTIQRTEQRDSAMYRCASSSATGWVGNTIYFGEGSWLTVV.

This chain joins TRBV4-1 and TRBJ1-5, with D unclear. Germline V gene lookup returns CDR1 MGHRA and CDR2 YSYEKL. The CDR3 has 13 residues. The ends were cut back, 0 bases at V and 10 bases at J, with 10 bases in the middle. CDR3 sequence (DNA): TGCGCCAGCAGCCAAGACGAACTGGGCCCCCAGCATTTT. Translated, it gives CASSQDELGPQHF.

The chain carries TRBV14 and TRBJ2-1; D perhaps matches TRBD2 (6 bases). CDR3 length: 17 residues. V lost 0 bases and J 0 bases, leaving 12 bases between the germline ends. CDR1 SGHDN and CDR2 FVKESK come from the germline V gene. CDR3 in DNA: TGTGCCAGCAGCCAAGATCGGAGGGGCCCCTCCTACAATGAGCAGTTCTTC. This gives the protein CASSQDRRGPSYNEQFF. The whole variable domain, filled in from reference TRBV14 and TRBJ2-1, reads EAGVTQFPSHSVIEKGQTVTLRCDPISGHDNLYWYRRVMGKEIKFLLHFVKESKQDESGMPNNRFLAERTGGTYSTLKVQPAELEDSGVYFCASSQDRRGPSYNEQFFGPGTRLTVL.

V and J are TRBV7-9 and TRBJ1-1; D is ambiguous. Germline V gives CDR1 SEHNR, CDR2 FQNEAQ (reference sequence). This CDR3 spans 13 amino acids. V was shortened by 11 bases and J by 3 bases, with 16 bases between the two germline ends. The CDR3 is CACRPRDYTEAFF. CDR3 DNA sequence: TGTGCCTGCCGGCCCCGGGATTACACTGAAGCTTTCTTT.

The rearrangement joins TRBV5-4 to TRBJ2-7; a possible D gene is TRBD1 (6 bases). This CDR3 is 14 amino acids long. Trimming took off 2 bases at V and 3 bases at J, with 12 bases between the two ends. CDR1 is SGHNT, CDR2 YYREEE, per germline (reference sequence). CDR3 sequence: CASSLEQGDYEQYF. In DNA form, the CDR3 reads TGTGCCAGCAGCTTAGAACAGGGCGACTACGAGCAGTACTTC.

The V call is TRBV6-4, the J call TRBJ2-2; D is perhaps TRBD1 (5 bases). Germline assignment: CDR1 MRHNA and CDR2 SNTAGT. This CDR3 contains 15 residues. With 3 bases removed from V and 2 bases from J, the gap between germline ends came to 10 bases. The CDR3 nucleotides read TGTGCCAGCAGTGAGTTTCAGGGAAACACCGGGGAGCTGTTTTTT. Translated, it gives CASSEFQGNTGELFF.